This TCR beta chain was recovered during a study of shared clonotypes between healthy human individuals. Profiled with immunoSEQ multiplex PCR; TCRdb holds only in-frame clones, not every one. There are approximately 95,000 clones in the sample; roughly two thirds occur only once, and 45% to 50% lies in the top ten. For this clone: The antigen is undetermined.

Overall study findings and caveats: Shared across a few donors were roughly 5.3% of the naive CD4 clonotypes.

The CDR3 runs 15 residues. Germline values: CDR1 LGHNA, CDR2 YNFKEQ. Deletions cut 5 bases from V and 0 bases from J, with 13 bases between. Sequencing was performed on memory CD8+ T cells sorted from blood. As for subset: CD45RO+ cells pooled with CCR7-negative TemRA cells. The sequence was obtained from a man aged 25-45 years in good health. The chain couples TRBV4-2 to TRBJ1-1; D not resolved. In nucleotides, the CDR3 is TGTGCCAGCAGCTCCTCGGTCTTAATGAACACTGAAGCTTTCTTT. Encoded protein: CASSSSVLMNTEAFF.